What follows is one T cell receptor beta chain and its context. Antigen unknown. This sample was included in a study of OX40 agonist ivuxolimab in advanced cancers. The study, taken as a whole, reports: Dose levels from 0.1 to 3.0 mg/kg saw CD4+ and CD8+ blood T cells expand clonally by week 6.

The table came from immunoSEQ multiplex PCR; TCRdb's copy has only in-frame clones and leaves some out. The sample includes 30,000 to 35,000 clones, 92% seen only once; the top ten take 33%. With autoimmune disease history or systemic immunosuppression, patients were excluded. Researchers took blood at baseline, on cycle 4 day 1, and on cycle 7 day 1. CDR3 length: 13 residues. Germline V gene sequence: CDR1 GTSNPN, CDR2 SVGIG (reference sequence). V was pared by 2 bases and J by 4 bases, with 11 bases between. The rearrangement joins TRBV30 to TRBJ1-2; D ambiguous. Sequences were derived from CD4+ or CD8+ T cells sorted from blood, sampled in a trial of the OX40 agonist ivuxolimab. This receptor was taken from an adult with an advanced solid tumor such as melanoma, head and neck, liver or kidney cancer. CDR3: CAWSMTSAYGYTF. The CDR3 nucleotides are TGTGCCTGGAGTATGACTTCGGCCTATGGCTACACCTTC.